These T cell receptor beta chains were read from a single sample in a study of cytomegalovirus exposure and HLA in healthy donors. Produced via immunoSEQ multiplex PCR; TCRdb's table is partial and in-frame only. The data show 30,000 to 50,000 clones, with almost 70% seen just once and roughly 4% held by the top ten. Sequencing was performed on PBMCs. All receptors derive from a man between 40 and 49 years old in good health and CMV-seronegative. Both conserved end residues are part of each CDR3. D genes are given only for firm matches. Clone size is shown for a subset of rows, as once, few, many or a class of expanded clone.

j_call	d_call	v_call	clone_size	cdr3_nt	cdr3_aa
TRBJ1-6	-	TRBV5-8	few	TGTGCCAGCAGCTTGACTCTGAACAATTCACCCCTCCACTTT	CASSLTLNNSPLHF
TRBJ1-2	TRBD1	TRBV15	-	TGTGCCACCAGCAGTGGACAGGGGGATGGCTACACCTTC	CATSSGQGDGYTF
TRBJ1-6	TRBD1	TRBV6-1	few	TGTGCCAGCAGGGACGGACAGGGGATGAATTCACCCCTCCACTTT	CASRDGQGMNSPLHF
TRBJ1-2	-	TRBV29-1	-	TGCAGCGTTCAGGAGGGGCGACATGGCTACACCTTC	CSVQEGRHGYTF
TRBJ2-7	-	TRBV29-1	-	TGCAGCGTGTCGGTCGGCGGTGAGATCTACGAGCAGTACTTC	CSVSVGGEIYEQYF
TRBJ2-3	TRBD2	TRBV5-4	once	TGTGCCAGCAGCTTGCGGGGGGGATCTAGCACAGATACGCAGTATTTT	CASSLRGGSSTDTQYF
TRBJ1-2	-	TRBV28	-	TGTGCCAGCAGTTTCCCAGGGGAGGGGTATGGCTACACCTTC	CASSFPGEGYGYTF
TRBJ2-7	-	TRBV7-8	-	TGTGCCAGCAGCTTTCGTGATAGCTCCTACGAGCAGTACTTC	CASSFRDSSYEQYF
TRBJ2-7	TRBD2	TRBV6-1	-	TGTGCCAGCAGCCCTTCGGGGCTAGCGGGGGGAGAAGCCTTC	CASSPSGLAGGEAF
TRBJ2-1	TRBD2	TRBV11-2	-	TGTGCCAGCAGCTTATATGTGTCTAGCGGGGGGTATTACAATGAGCAGTTCTTC	CASSLYVSSGGYYNEQFF
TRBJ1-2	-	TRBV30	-	TGTGCCTGGAGTGTGTCAGGGAACTATGGCTACACCTTC	CAWSVSGNYGYTF
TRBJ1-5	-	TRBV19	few	TGTGCCAGTAGTATTGGGGAGACAGGCCAGCCCCAGCATTTT	CASSIGETGQPQHF
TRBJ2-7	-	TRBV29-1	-	TGCAGCGTTGTAAGAGGCTACGAGCAGTACTTC	CSVVRGYEQYF
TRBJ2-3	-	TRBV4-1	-	TGCGCCAGCAGCCAAGATCCGGGGGGCAGGGATACGCAGTATTTT	CASSQDPGGRDTQYF
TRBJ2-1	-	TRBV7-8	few	TGTGCCAGCAGCCCCGTACGGGGGAGCTACAATGAGCAGTTCTTC	CASSPVRGSYNEQFF
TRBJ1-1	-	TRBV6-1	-	TGTGCCAGCAGTGAACCATATGACAGGAACACTGAAGCTTTCTTT	CASSEPYDRNTEAFF
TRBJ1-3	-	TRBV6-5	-	TGTGCCAGCAGTTACGGGGCTTTCTCTGGAAACACCATATATTTT	CASSYGAFSGNTIYF
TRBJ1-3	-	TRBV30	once	TGTGCCTGGACCATACATGACTCTGGAAACACCATATATTTT	CAWTIHDSGNTIYF
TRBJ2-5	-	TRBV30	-	TGTGCCTGGAGTGTTGGGGGCGTGGAGACCCAGTACTTC	CAWSVGGVETQYF
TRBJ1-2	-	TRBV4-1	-	TGCGCCAGCAGCCCCTTGGACTTTAACTATGGCTACACCTTC	CASSPLDFNYGYTF